This T cell receptor (beta chain) was recorded in a study of early T cells in non-severe SARS-CoV-2 infection. For the study at large: The sequenced material was bulk RNA from unsorted whole blood, and its chains were unpaired.

This clonotype was observed at least ten times. Its antigen is currently unknown. Unique molecular identifiers were added to individual cDNA molecules. TCRdb reanalysed the 5' RACE reads using MiXCR and keeps one entry per CDR3 protein. The sample contains 45,000 to 70,000 distinct CDR3 sequences, under 7.5% of which appear only once. General study results and limits: Matching with VDJdb favored anti-spike CD8 responses (missing private and CD4 specificities).

The germline V and J ends were trimmed by 1 base and 1 base, with 9 bases remaining between them. The CDR3 contains 15 residues. In germline, CDR1 is SGHTA, CDR2 FQGNSA. The sequenced sample consisted of whole blood. The rearrangement uses TRBV7-2 and TRBJ2-3; the D gene is possibly TRBD1 (5 bases). The receptor was isolated from an adult who was a healthcare worker with PCR-confirmed SARS-CoV-2 infection or an uninfected control (not recorded which). CDR3 DNA sequence: TGTGCCAGCAGCTTAGTAGGGGTGCGCACAGATACGCAGTATTTT. This translates into CASSLVGVRTDTQYF.